Described below is a single TCR beta chain sequence and its context. The CDR3 length is 11 residues. The V gene's germline CDR1 is MNHNS and CDR2 SASEGT. The ends were cut back, 5 bases at V and 2 bases at J, with 4 bases in the middle. This sample stems from a study of siplizumab effects on memory and regulatory T cells. Using immunoSEQ multiplex PCR, the repertoire was profiled, and TCRdb retains in-frame clones only, with some absent. The sample shows approximately 91,000 clones, just under 95% of them seen only once. The clonotype originates from a human donor in good health. The chain carries TRBV6-1 and TRBJ2-7; D not resolved. Input material: CD8+ T cells sorted from blood. CDR3 DNA sequence: TGTGCCAGCAGTCAAACCTACGAGCAGTACTTC. This gives the protein CASSQTYEQYF.